Below, 28 T cell receptor beta chains from the same sample are listed, as sequenced in a study of OX40 agonist ivuxolimab in advanced cancers. Repertoires were generated with immunoSEQ multiplex PCR, while TCRdb's copy carries only in-frame clones and drops some. The sample consists of some 19,000 clones, approximately 80% of them appearing once. Sequences were derived from CD4+ or CD8+ T cells sorted from blood, sampled in a trial of the OX40 agonist ivuxolimab. These receptor sequences come from an adult with an advanced solid tumor such as melanoma, head and neck, liver or kidney cancer.

The V gene is TRBV13, the J gene TRBJ1-2, with 8 bases identical to TRBD1. The CDR3 extends over 13 amino acids. Germline CDR1 reads PRHDT; CDR2 reads FYEKMQ (reference sequence). The junction had 3 bases not matched to a gene; V was cut back by 3 bases and J by 6 bases. The CDR3 coding sequence is TGTGCCAGCAGCTTTCCAGGGGGCGATGGCTACACCTTC. It specifies CASSFPGGDGYTF.

The chain joins TRBV4-3 to TRBJ1-5; TRBD1 matches 12 bases. The germline V gene encodes CDR1 LGHNA and CDR2 YSLEER. The CDR3 runs to 18 residues. V was pared by 4 bases and J by 1 base, with 8 bases of the junction left unmatched. Written as DNA, the CDR3 is TGCGCCAGCAGCCCCGGGACAGGGGGCCTCCTGAGCAATCAGCCCCAGCATTTT. Protein product: CASSPGTGGLLSNQPQHF.

This rearrangement joins TRBV9 to TRBJ2-3; D unclear. This CDR3 region has 14 residues. V shed 0 bases and J shed 2 bases, with 7 bases lying between them. Per the germline V gene, CDR1 is SGDLS and CDR2 is YYNGEE. The CDR3 sequence is CASSVGTITDTQYF. The CDR3, as DNA: TGTGCCAGCAGCGTAGGGACCATCACAGATACGCAGTATTTT.

As concerns this clone: The junction departs from the called germline gene at one end, perhaps through a read error. The chain couples TRBV5-8 to TRBJ2-7; maybe TRBD1 (6 bases). The CDR3 consists of 16 residues. Germline V gene data show CDR1 as SGHTS and CDR2 as YDEGEE. DNA of the CDR3: TGCGCCAGCAGCCAAGACCCGGAACAGGGAAGCTACGAGCAGTACTTC. Amino acid sequence: CASSQDPEQGSYEQYF.

This clone showed up just once. The rearrangement uses TRBV11-3 and TRBJ2-2; 16 bases are a match to TRBD2. CDR3 length: 17 residues. With 4 bases clipped from V and 4 bases from J, the junction kept 3 bases outside the gene matches. The germline V gene has CDR1 SGHNT and CDR2 YENEEA. The CDR3 coding sequence is TGTGCCAGCAGCTCGGGACTAGCGGGGGGGCTCACCGGGGAGCTGTTTTTT. As protein: CASSSGLAGGLTGELFF.

The CDR3 DNA reads as TGTGCCAGTAGTGAGGCAGGGGAAACCTACGAGCAGTACTTC. It specifies CASSEAGETYEQYF. This chain joins TRBV19 and TRBJ2-7; D possibly corresponds to TRBD1 (6 bases). V was cut by 5 bases and J by 2 bases, with 13 bases left in between. The CDR3 totals 14 residues. Germline CDR1 reads LNHDA; CDR2 reads SQIVND (reference sequence).

This rearrangement joins TRBV6-6 to TRBJ2-1; no firm D call. V was clipped by 2 bases and J by 5 bases, with 10 bases between them. This CDR3 has 14 residues. Germline V gives CDR1 MNHNY, CDR2 SVGAGI (reference sequence). The CDR3 region is CASSYEEVNNEQFF. CDR3 bases: TGTGCCAGCAGTTACGAAGAGGTTAACAATGAGCAGTTCTTC.

The V call is TRBV28, the J call TRBJ1-3; D gene ambiguous. V shed 5 bases and J shed 0 bases, with 11 bases lying between them. This CDR3 has 15 amino acids. Germline V gene data show CDR1 as MDHEN and CDR2 as SYDVKM. The CDR3 is CASSTVYSSGNTIYF. In nucleotides, the CDR3 is TGTGCCAGCAGTACCGTTTACTCCTCTGGAAACACCATATATTTT.

The V gene is TRBV19, the J gene TRBJ2-1; D ambiguous. In germline, CDR1 is LNHDA, CDR2 SQIVND (reference sequence). The CDR3 is 14 residues long. V lost 0 bases and J lost 10, with 13 bases in between. The CDR3 spells CASSIDLKVGEQFF. As DNA, the CDR3 is TGTGCCAGTAGTATAGATTTAAAAGTAGGCGAGCAGTTCTTC.

This clone was observed a handful of times. The gene calls are TRBV5-1 and TRBJ2-2, with TRBD1 matching over 7 bases. Germline CDR1 and CDR2: SGHRS and YFSETQ. The CDR3 has 15 residues. The junction had 6 bases not matched to a gene; V was cut back by 4 bases and J by 3 bases. The CDR3 bases are TGCGCCAGCAGCCAGTGGACAGGCGACACCGGGGAGCTGTTTTTT. Protein sequence: CASSQWTGDTGELFF.

The chain carries TRBV4-3 and TRBJ1-2; TRBD1 matches at 10 bases. The CDR3 has 15 residues. CDR1 LGHNA and CDR2 YSLEER come from the germline V gene. The J segment lost 8 bases and the V segment lost 10 bases, leaving 16 bases of the junction unmatched. CDR3 amino acids: CATTEGYGQGEGYTF. The CDR3 nucleotides are TGCGCCACGACGGAGGGGTATGGACAGGGGGAGGGCTACACCTTC.

This chain uses TRBV7-9 with TRBJ1-4; TRBD1 matches at 9 bases. Trimming at V came to 5 bases and at J to 2 bases, leaving 3 bases not matched to a gene. Germline-derived CDR1 and CDR2 are SEHNR and FQNEAQ (reference sequence). CDR3 length equals 15 residues. The CDR3 spells CASSPGTGTNEKLFF. Written as DNA, the CDR3 is TGTGCCAGCAGCCCCGGGACAGGGACTAATGAAAAACTGTTTTTT.

The CDR3, as DNA: TGTGCCAGCAGCCTAGGGTCGGGACTGTACTTC. Encoded protein: CASSLGSGLYF. This chain joins TRBV11-2 and TRBJ2-7; the D gene is possibly TRBD2 (6 bases). This CDR3 region has 11 residues. V was shortened by 5 bases and J by 12 bases, with 14 bases between the two germline ends. The V gene's germline CDR1 is SGHAT and CDR2 FQNNGV.

J is TRBJ1-5 and V is TRBV7-8; no clear D. The CDR3 is 13 residues long. The germline CDR1 and CDR2 sequences are SGHVS and FQNEAQ. V gave up 2 bases and J gave up 7 bases, with 9 bases separating them. CDR3: CASSLFAEQPQHF. The CDR3 DNA is TGTGCCAGCAGCTTATTCGCAGAGCAGCCCCAGCATTTT.

The chain combines TRBV30 with TRBJ1-5; D remains ambiguous. The V gene's germline CDR1 is GTSNPN and CDR2 SVGIG (reference sequence). CDR3 size: 13 residues. V dropped 4 bases and J dropped 7 bases, with 14 bases sitting between them. CDR3 in DNA: TGTGCCTGGAACCCAACGGTGGAACAGCCCCAGCATTTT. Its protein is CAWNPTVEQPQHF.

The chain uses TRBV5-6 and TRBJ2-7, with 7 nucleotides matching TRBD1. V shed 3 bases and J 4 bases; nucleotides not matched to a gene: 7. The CDR3 covers 14 residues. Germline values: CDR1 SGHDT, CDR2 YYEEEE. This CDR3 is CASSYTGTVYEQYF. The CDR3 nucleotides read TGTGCCAGCAGCTACACCGGGACAGTTTACGAGCAGTACTTC.

J is TRBJ2-5 and V is TRBV9; D gene unclear. Germline V gene sequence: CDR1 SGDLS, CDR2 YYNGEE. Trimming removed 0 bases at V and 0 bases at J, with 12 bases between. The length of the CDR3 is 16 residues. CDR3: CASSVGRIQYQETQYF. The CDR3 DNA reads as TGTGCCAGCAGCGTAGGGCGGATCCAGTACCAAGAGACCCAGTACTTC.

The genes are TRBV9 and TRBJ2-5; D could derive from TRBD1 or TRBD2 (5 bases each). CDR3 length: 19 amino acids. Between the trimmed V and J ends, which lost 0 bases and 2 bases, there was a span of 23 bases. Looked up from germline, CDR1 is SGDLS and CDR2 is YYNGEE. CDR3 sequence (DNA): TGTGCCAGCAGCGTAGATGGAGTGGGGGACGACTTAAGGCAAGAGACCCAGTACTTC. This codes for CASSVDGVGDDLRQETQYF. Using reference TRBV9 and TRBJ2-5 for the parts outside the CDR3, the full variable domain is DSGVTQTPKHLITATGQRVTLRCSPRSGDLSVYWYQQSLDQGLQFLIQYYNGEERAKGNILERFSAQQFPDLHSELNLSSLELGDSALYFCASSVDGVGDDLRQETQYFGPGTRLLVL.

CDR3 nucleotide sequence: TGTGCCAGCGTAAAGAACTACAATGAGCAGTTCTTC. This sequence encodes CASVKNYNEQFF. V is TRBV28 and J is TRBJ2-1; D is ambiguous. Trimming took 8 bases from V and 3 from J, leaving 8 bases between them. This CDR3 is built from 12 residues. Germline-derived CDR1 and CDR2 are MDHEN and SYDVKM.

The chain couples TRBV5-8 to TRBJ1-1; TRBD1 aligns across 10 bases. There are 14 residues in the CDR3. The germline V gene has CDR1 SGHTS and CDR2 YDEGEE. J gave up 8 bases and V 3 bases, and 7 bases lay outside the gene matches. The DNA of the CDR3 is TGTGCCAGCAGCTCCCGGGACAGGGGATTCGAAGCTTTCTTT. Amino acids: CASSSRDRGFEAFF.

Only one count was recorded for this clone. The chain couples TRBV4-1 to TRBJ2-2, with 14 positions matching TRBD2. The CDR3 totals 17 residues. Germline V gene data show CDR1 as MGHRA and CDR2 as YSYEKL. With 4 bases clipped from V and 3 bases from J, the junction kept 4 bases outside the gene matches. In nucleotides, the CDR3 is TGCGCCAGCAGCCCCCCGGGACTAGCGGGAGACACCGGGGAGCTGTTTTTT. Its protein is CASSPPGLAGDTGELFF.

The rearrangement uses TRBV19 and TRBJ2-1; either TRBD1 or TRBD2 may supply D (5 bases each). Trimming removed 0 bases from V and 3 bases from J, with 12 bases in between. CDR1 is LNHDA, CDR2 SQIVND, per germline (reference sequence). CDR3 size: 16 residues. The CDR3 nucleotides are TGTGCCAGTAGTATAGACGGGACGGCCAGCTACAATGAGCAGTTCTTC. Amino acids: CASSIDGTASYNEQFF.

The V gene is TRBV6-1, the J gene TRBJ1-3, with D hard to call. This CDR3 is 15 amino acids long. Germline CDR1 and CDR2: MNHNS and SASEGT. V was pared by 5 bases and J by 4 bases, with 15 bases between. The CDR3 loop is CASSSTPAGGNTIYF. The CDR3, as DNA: TGTGCCAGCAGTTCAACCCCAGCGGGAGGAAACACCATATATTTT.

The genes are TRBV7-8 and TRBJ2-5; a possible D gene is TRBD2 (5 bases). CDR3 length: 14 amino acids. Between the trimmed V and J ends, which lost 6 bases and 1 base, there was a span of 12 bases. Germline values: CDR1 SGHVS, CDR2 FQNEAQ. The DNA of the CDR3 is TGTGCCAGCAGTCAAGCGGCGGGCCAAGAGACCCAGTACTTC. Residues: CASSQAAGQETQYF.

In this sample, this clone turned up a few times. This likely stems from a read error, as it lies one base from a far larger clone. This sample includes further DNA sequences coding for the same CDR3. The CDR3 region is CASSRSGGGDNEQFF. CDR3 sequence (DNA): TGCGCCAGCAGCCGATCGGGCGGGGGGGACAATGAGCAGTTCTTC. V usage is TRBV4-1 and J usage is TRBJ2-1; 9 bases line up with TRBD2. The germline V gene encodes CDR1 MGHRA and CDR2 YSYEKL. The length of the CDR3 is 15 residues. V was clipped by 4 bases and J by 5 bases; unmatched bases: 6.

The chain joins TRBV27 to TRBJ1-1; D is undetermined. CDR1 and CDR2 from the germline V gene are MNHEY and SMNVEV (reference sequence). Trimming took 8 bases from V and 8 from J, leaving 12 bases between them. There are 11 residues in the CDR3. The CDR3 region is CASASLFEAFF. Here the CDR3 DNA reads TGTGCCAGCGCAAGTCTATTCGAAGCTTTCTTT.

This clone was detected only once. The chain couples TRBV11-1 to TRBJ1-1; D uncertain. Trimming took off 4 bases at V and 2 bases at J, with 8 bases between the two ends. The CDR3 is made up of 13 amino acids. CDR1 is SGHAT and CDR2 is FQDESV in the germline V gene (reference sequence). The CDR3 coding sequence is TGTGCCAGCAGCTCCCCCGCTAACACTGAAGCTTTCTTT. Amino acid sequence: CASSSPANTEAFF.

A few counts support this clone. The chain combines TRBV4-1 with TRBJ1-1, with unresolved D. The germline CDR1 and CDR2 sequences are MGHRA and YSYEKL. The CDR3 spans 14 residues. V lost 1 base to trimming and J lost 3 bases, with 9 bases between them. This CDR3 is CASSQGGLDTEAFF. CDR3 DNA: TGCGCCAGCAGCCAAGGGGGATTGGACACTGAAGCTTTCTTT.